This T cell receptor (beta chain) was captured by sequencing in a study of cytomegalovirus exposure and HLA in healthy donors. V lost 5 bases to trimming and J lost 4 bases; unmatched junction nucleotides: 11. The CDR3 length is 16 residues. Germline CDR1 and CDR2: MDHEN and SYDVKM. TCRdb keeps only in-frame clones here, not all; method: immunoSEQ multiplex PCR. The sample records 200,000 to 300,000 clones, around 87% being singletons. This chain joins TRBV28 and TRBJ1-2, with 9 bases aligning to TRBD1. Material: PBMCs. The receptor's source is a woman in her twenties or thirties in good health and CMV-seropositive. The CDR3 loop reads CASSPRGQGRGYGYTF. The CDR3 DNA reads as TGTGCCAGCAGTCCCCGCGGACAGGGGAGAGGCTATGGCTACACCTTC.